These 28 T cell receptor beta chains originate from one sample sequenced in a study of technical replicates of blood from several donors. Sequencing was performed with immunoSEQ multiplex PCR; in TCRdb, only in-frame clones are kept and a portion is missing. This sample yields more than 75,000 clones, of which about 86% are seen a single time; about 5% belongs to the top ten. The sequenced sample consisted of PBMCs. Receptors were obtained from a human donor in good health. Some clones in this sample may be carry-over from other donors' samples.

The chain couples TRBV6-1 to TRBJ2-1; D may be TRBD2 (6 bases). CDR1 MNHNS and CDR2 SASEGT come from the germline V gene. CDR3 length: 12 residues. The V and J ends lost 11 bases and 3 bases respectively, with 11 bases between them. CDR3 sequence reads: CALSGRYNEQFF. For the CDR3, the DNA is TGTGCCCTTAGCGGACGCTACAATGAGCAGTTCTTC.

The chain recombines TRBV5-6 with TRBJ1-2, with D possibly matching TRBD1 (5 bases). There are 13 residues in the CDR3. V lost 4 bases and J lost 4, with 11 bases in between. The germline V gene encodes CDR1 SGHDT and CDR2 YYEEEE. CDR3 sequence: CASSDTGAYGYTF. The DNA of the CDR3 is TGTGCCAGCAGCGATACAGGAGCCTATGGCTACACCTTC.

The chain links TRBV30 to TRBJ1-1; D not resolved. The germline V and J ends were trimmed by 3 bases and 1 base, with 9 bases remaining between them. Germline CDR1 GTSNPN, CDR2 SVGIG (reference sequence). CDR3 length: 13 residues. Here the CDR3 DNA reads TGTGCCTGGAGCTCCCGGGGGAACACTGAAGCTTTCTTT. It encodes CAWSSRGNTEAFF.

The rearrangement joins TRBV7-2 to TRBJ2-7, with 7 bases aligning to TRBD1. Germline-derived CDR1 and CDR2 are SGHTA and FQGNSA. The J segment lost 3 bases and the V segment lost 2 bases, leaving 7 bases of the junction unmatched. CDR3 length equals 15 residues. The chain's CDR3 is CASSLIRDRNYEQYF. The CDR3 DNA reads TGTGCCAGCAGCTTAATCCGGGACAGAAACTACGAGCAGTACTTC. The variable domain in full, completed from reference TRBV7-2 and TRBJ2-7, reads GAGVSQSPSNKVTEKGKDVELRCDPISGHTALYWYRQSLGQGLEFLIYFQGNSAPDKSGLPSDRFSAERTGGSVSTLTIQRTQQEDSAVYLCASSLIRDRNYEQYFGPGTRLTVT.

The chain employs TRBV10-3 and TRBJ1-2; 10 bases align to TRBD1. V shed 4 bases and J 4 bases; nucleotides not matched to a gene: 6. Germline CDR1 and CDR2: ENHRY and SYGVKD. This CDR3 is built from 15 residues. This chain's CDR3 is CAISADGQGVYGYTF. The CDR3 DNA sequence: TGTGCCATCAGTGCGGACGGACAGGGGGTCTATGGCTACACCTTC.

This clone appeared once. The V and J genes are TRBV7-6 and TRBJ2-2; a weak D match, TRBD1 (5 bases). The CDR3 spans 14 residues. Germline CDR1 reads SGHVS; CDR2 reads FNYEAQ. Trimming removed 5 bases at V and 3 bases at J, with 10 bases between. The CDR3 sequence: CASSPDRYTGELFF. CDR3 DNA: TGTGCCAGCAGCCCAGACAGATACACCGGGGAGCTGTTTTTT.

The rearrangement uses TRBV6-6 and TRBJ2-7; D gene unclear. The V end was cut by 3 bases, the J end by 1 base, with 10 bases between. There are 14 residues in the CDR3. Germline CDR1 is MNHNY and CDR2 is SVGAGI (reference sequence). The CDR3 DNA reads as TGTGCCAGCAGTTATATGAGGCAGTCCTACGAGCAGTACTTC. Its translation is CASSYMRQSYEQYF.

The rearrangement joins TRBV5-4 to TRBJ1-4; 9 bases match TRBD1. In germline, CDR1 is SGHNT, CDR2 YYREEE (reference sequence). The CDR3 sequence is 14 residues long. V gave up 5 bases and J gave up 5 bases; unmatched junction bases: 4. The CDR3 region has the DNA TGTGCCAGCAGACGGGACAGGGAAAATGAAAAACTGTTTTTT. Translating gives CASRRDRENEKLFF. Using reference TRBV5-4 and TRBJ1-4 for the parts outside the CDR3, the full variable domain is ETGVTQSPTHLIKTRGQQVTLRCSSQSGHNTVSWYQQALGQGPQFIFQYYREEENGRGNFPPRFSGLQFPNYSSELNVNALELDDSALYLCASRRDRENEKLFFGSGTQLSVL.

The chain joins TRBV6-6 to TRBJ2-1; tentative D call: TRBD2 (7 bases). The CDR3 has 15 amino acids. CDR1 MNHNY and CDR2 SVGAGI come from the germline V gene (reference sequence). V lost 5 bases and J lost 0, with 11 bases in between. CDR3 in amino acids: CASSKGGSSYNEQFF. The CDR3, as DNA: TGTGCCAGCAGTAAGGGGGGGAGCTCCTACAATGAGCAGTTCTTC.

The genes are TRBV7-9 and TRBJ2-7, with a weak D call TRBD2 (7 bases). The CDR3 length is 11 residues. Trimming stripped 7 bases from V and 5 bases from J, with 9 bases between. The V gene's germline CDR1 is SEHNR and CDR2 FQNEAQ (reference sequence). In nucleotides, the CDR3 is TGTGCCAGCACGGGGGGCAACGAGCAGTACTTC. This encodes CASTGGNEQYF.

The chain couples TRBV6-1 to TRBJ2-3; 10 nucleotides line up with TRBD1. The CDR3 is 16 residues long. Germline values: CDR1 MNHNS, CDR2 SASEGT. The V gene end was trimmed by 3 bases and the J gene end by 3 bases; junction bases not matched to a gene: 6. The CDR3 sequence: CASSDARTGGTDTQYF. Here the CDR3 DNA reads TGTGCCAGCAGTGACGCCCGGACAGGGGGAACAGATACGCAGTATTTT.

V and J are TRBV6-1 and TRBJ2-1, with D unresolved. The V end lost 2 bases, the J end lost 9 bases, and 14 bases lay between the germline ends. Germline-derived CDR1 and CDR2 are MNHNS and SASEGT. The CDR3 totals 14 residues. CDR3 coding DNA: TGTGCCAGCAGTGAAATTGTCACTTCTCCTGAGCAGTTCTTC. It yields the protein CASSEIVTSPEQFF.

The genes are TRBV7-2 and TRBJ2-5, with a tentative D call TRBD2 (7 bases). CDR3 length: 14 residues. Trimming took 7 bases from V and 3 from J, leaving 15 bases between them. CDR1 is SGHTA, CDR2 FQGNSA, per germline. In nucleotides, the CDR3 is TGTGCCAGCACCTTCGCGGGGGCGAAAGAGACCCAGTACTTC. Amino acid sequence: CASTFAGAKETQYF. Full variable domain (rest looked up from reference TRBV7-2 and TRBJ2-5): GAGVSQSPSNKVTEKGKDVELRCDPISGHTALYWYRQSLGQGLEFLIYFQGNSAPDKSGLPSDRFSAERTGGSVSTLTIQRTQQEDSAVYLCASTFAGAKETQYFGPGTRLLVL.

The gene calls are TRBV28 and TRBJ2-2, with D unclear. The CDR3 spans 13 residues. V lost 5 bases to trimming and J lost 3 bases, with 7 bases between them. Germline V gene sequence: CDR1 MDHEN, CDR2 SYDVKM. CDR3 sequence (DNA): TGTGCCAGCAGTCCCTCCTACACCGGGGAGCTGTTTTTT. Amino acids: CASSPSYTGELFF.

The rearrangement joins TRBV18 to TRBJ2-1; D possibly corresponds to TRBD1 (5 bases). Germline loops: CDR1 KGHSH, CDR2 LQKENI. Trimming pared 5 bases from V and 7 bases from J, leaving 27 bases between. The CDR3 is 18 residues long. The CDR3 sequence is CASSERAGPIGYDNEQFF. DNA for the CDR3: TGTGCCAGCTCAGAACGTGCAGGGCCTATCGGGTACGATAATGAGCAGTTCTTC.

The chain joins TRBV12-5 to TRBJ2-7; 8 bases line up with TRBD2. The CDR3 has 16 residues. Germline trimming cut 0 bases from V and 4 bases from J; bases unmatched to any gene: 8. CDR1 and CDR2 from the germline V gene are LGHNT and FRNRAP. The CDR3 DNA is TGTGCTAGTGGTTTGGTACGTCTGCGGGGGGCTTACGAGCAGTACTTC. Its translation: CASGLVRLRGAYEQYF.

V gene TRBV27 combines with J gene TRBJ1-4, with TRBD1 matching over 9 bases. In germline, CDR1 is MNHEY, CDR2 SMNVEV (reference sequence). The CDR3 covers 14 residues. V trimming: 5 bases; J trimming: 7 bases; junction bases outside the gene matches: 5. The CDR3 DNA reads as TGTGCCAGCAGTGGGACAGGGAAGGGTGAAAAACTGTTTTTT. Residues: CASSGTGKGEKLFF.

This clone was picked up one time. This rearrangement joins TRBV29-1 to TRBJ2-5; 9 positions match TRBD2. The J call may not be correct, given that the DNA end is closer to TRBJ2-7. CDR1 and CDR2 (germline): SQVTM, ANQGSEA. The CDR3 runs 13 residues. DNA for the CDR3: TGCAGCGTTGGGGCTAGCGGGAACTACGAGCAGTACTTC. Its protein product is CSVGASGNYEQYF.

The V and J genes are TRBV14 and TRBJ2-7; the match to TRBD2 covers 12 bases. V was pared by 5 bases and J by 2 bases, with 16 bases of the junction left unmatched. This CDR3 is built from 19 residues. CDR1 is SGHDN and CDR2 is FVKESK in the germline V gene. CDR3 coding DNA: TGTGCCAGCAGCGACAGGGGGCCTAGACTAGCGGGAGCGACCTACGAGCAGTACTTC. It codes for CASSDRGPRLAGATYEQYF.

This clone has only one observation. The V gene is TRBV6-6, the J gene TRBJ2-5, with TRBD1 identical over 8 bases. The CDR3 totals 14 residues. After removal of 6 bases from V and 4 bases from J, the junction contained 7 bases not matched to a gene. Germline values: CDR1 MNHNY, CDR2 SVGAGI (reference sequence). Here the CDR3 reads CASSPRGRGETQYF. The CDR3 nucleotides are TGTGCCAGCAGCCCCAGGGGGCGGGGAGAGACCCAGTACTTC.

The chain employs TRBV7-9 and TRBJ1-1; D possibly corresponds to TRBD1 (5 bases). This CDR3 contains 13 residues. Trimming stripped 3 bases from V and 1 base from J, with 6 bases between. Germline values: CDR1 SEHNR, CDR2 FQNEAQ (reference sequence). The CDR3 DNA sequence: TGTGCCAGCAGCTTCACAGGGAACACTGAAGCTTTCTTT. Translating gives CASSFTGNTEAFF.

CDR3 amino acids: CASSQAGRGCYEQYF. In nucleotides, the CDR3 is TGTGCCAGCAGCCAAGCGGGCAGGGGGTGCTACGAGCAGTACTTC. The chain couples TRBV21-1 to TRBJ2-7; TRBD1 is the table's D call, not checked against the DNA. TRBV21-1 constitutes a pseudogene. This CDR3 has 15 residues.

This chain connects TRBV4-2 to TRBJ2-1; 7 nucleotides agree with TRBD2. CDR1 is LGHNA and CDR2 is YNFKEQ in the germline V gene. The CDR3 runs to 17 residues. Trimming cost V 4 bases and J 0 bases; bases outside gene matches: 9. The CDR3 loop reads CASSLRMGEGSYNEQFF. CDR3 bases: TGTGCCAGCAGCCTTAGAATGGGGGAGGGCTCCTACAATGAGCAGTTCTTC.

V usage is TRBV6-5 and J usage is TRBJ1-1; 8 bases are a match to TRBD1. The germline V gene has CDR1 MNHEY and CDR2 SVGAGI. There are 15 residues in the CDR3. V was clipped by 4 bases and J by 1 base; unmatched bases: 5. The chain's CDR3 is CASSCRDRPNTEAFF. CDR3 DNA: TGTGCCAGCAGTTGCCGGGACAGGCCGAACACTGAAGCTTTCTTT.

The chain carries TRBV18 and TRBJ2-7; the D gene is possibly TRBD1 (5 bases). The CDR3 totals 14 residues. V was pared by 4 bases and J by 3 bases, with 13 bases between. From germline, CDR1 is KGHSH and CDR2 LQKENI. CDR3 amino acids: CASSLSTASYEQYF. The CDR3 coding sequence is TGTGCCAGCTCACTATCGACAGCGAGCTACGAGCAGTACTTC.

The chain couples TRBV7-6 to TRBJ2-3; TRBD2 is a possible D gene (5 bases). This CDR3 comprises 15 residues. The germline V gene has CDR1 SGHVS and CDR2 FNYEAQ. V lost 5 bases, J lost 0 bases, and 12 bases lay in between. CDR3 amino acids: CASSPTGGSTDTQYF. The CDR3 DNA reads as TGTGCCAGCAGCCCGACTGGCGGGAGCACAGATACGCAGTATTTT.

This clone was picked up a small number of times. In nucleotides, the CDR3 is TGTGCCAGTAGTACCCAGACAAGTGAGTACTATGGCTACACCTTC. Amino acid sequence: CASSTQTSEYYGYTF. The chain is built from TRBV19 and TRBJ1-2; D call uncertain. Germline CDR1 is LNHDA and CDR2 is SQIVND (reference sequence). V gave up 4 bases and J gave up 3 bases, with 15 bases separating them. The CDR3 runs to 15 residues. Using reference TRBV19 and TRBJ1-2 for the parts outside the CDR3, the full variable domain is DGGITQSPKYLFRKEGQNVTLSCEQNLNHDAMYWYRQDPGQGLRLIYYSQIVNDFQKGDIAEGYSVSREKKESFPLTVTSAQKNPTAFYLCASSTQTSEYYGYTFGSGTRLTVV.

The chain employs TRBV27 and TRBJ2-7; tentatively, D is TRBD2 (6 bases). V lost 5 bases, J lost 2 bases, and 13 bases lay in between. Germline CDR1 reads MNHEY; CDR2 reads SMNVEV (reference sequence). CDR3 length equals 14 residues. The CDR3 loop reads CASSPLAIPYEQYF. The CDR3 coding sequence is TGTGCCAGCAGTCCCCTAGCGATCCCCTACGAGCAGTACTTC.